The following is a T cell receptor (beta chain) sequence with its context. No cognate antigen has been identified for it. No base qualities exist here, and no much larger clone lies one base off it. Library generation was performed with the immunoSEQ multiplex PCR assay. TCRdb took over this immuneACCESS table, retaining in-frame rearrangements with V and J assigned. Such tables are incomplete; in checked studies, under half of the missing clones stem from an unresolved V gene, and the remainder is unexplained. This sample holds almost 85,000 clones; around 84% were observed only once. The ten largest clones capture approximately 10% of the sample. This sample stems from a study of control samples from healthy donors and cancer patients (dated by TCRdb to 2018 to 2021). Trimming at the junction amounts to 2 bases on V and 0 bases on J, and the germline ends lie 7 bases apart. CDR1 is given as LGHNT and CDR2 as FRNRAP, both from the germline V gene. The CDR3 contains 14 residues, cysteine and phenylalanine counted. Left in the record is the CDR3 DNA by itself, 42 bases read in frame from the first base.

The rearranged segments are TRBV12-5 and TRBJ2-5, with the D segment identity uncertain. Source material: PBMCs. This sequence was found in a man aged 55 to 70 with head and neck cancer. The DNA reads TGTGCTAGTGGTTTGCCTCGAAACCAAGAGACCCAGTACTTC. This yields the protein CASGLPRNQETQYF.